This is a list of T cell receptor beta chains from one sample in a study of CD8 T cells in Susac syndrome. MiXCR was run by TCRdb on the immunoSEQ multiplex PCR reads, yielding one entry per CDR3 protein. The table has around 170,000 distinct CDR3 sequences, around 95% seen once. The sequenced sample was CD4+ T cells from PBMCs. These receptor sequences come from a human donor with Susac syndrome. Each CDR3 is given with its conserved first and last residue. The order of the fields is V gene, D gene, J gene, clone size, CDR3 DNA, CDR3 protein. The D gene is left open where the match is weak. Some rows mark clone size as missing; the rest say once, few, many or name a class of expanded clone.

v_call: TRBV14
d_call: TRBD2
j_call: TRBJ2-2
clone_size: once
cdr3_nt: TGTGCCAGCAGCCGGACTAGAGGGACCGGGGAGCTGTTTTTT
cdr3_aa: CASSRTRGTGELFF

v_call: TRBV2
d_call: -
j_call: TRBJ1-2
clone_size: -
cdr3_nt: TGTGCCAGCAGTGAAGAGACCCCGAGGCTGGCCTATGGCTACACCTTC
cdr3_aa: CASSEETPRLAYGYTF

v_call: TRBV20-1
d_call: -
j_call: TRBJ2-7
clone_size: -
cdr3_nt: TGCAGTGCTAACAACCGGGACCGATCCTACGAGCAGTACTTC
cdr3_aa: CSANNRDRSYEQYF

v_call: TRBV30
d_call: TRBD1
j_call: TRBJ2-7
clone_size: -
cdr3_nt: TGTGCCTGGGGGACAGGCGTCACCTACGAGCAGTACTTC
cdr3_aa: CAWGTGVTYEQYF

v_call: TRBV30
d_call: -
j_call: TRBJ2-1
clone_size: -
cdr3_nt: TGTGCCTGGACTGGGTACAATGAGCAGTTCTTC
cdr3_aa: CAWTGYNEQFF

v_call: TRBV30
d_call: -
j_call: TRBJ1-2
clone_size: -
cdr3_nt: TGTGCCTGGAGTGTACTTGAAGGCTACACCTTC
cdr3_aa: CAWSVLEGYTF

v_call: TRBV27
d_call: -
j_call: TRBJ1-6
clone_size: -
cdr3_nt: TGTGCCAGCAGTGGCGGAAAGCGGGGGAGCTCCTATAATTCACCCCTCCACTTT
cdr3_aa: CASSGGKRGSSYNSPLHF

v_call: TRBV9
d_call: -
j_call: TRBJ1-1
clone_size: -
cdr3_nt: TGTGCCAGCAGCGTAGTCCCGAGAAACACTGAAGCTTTCTTT
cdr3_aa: CASSVVPRNTEAFF

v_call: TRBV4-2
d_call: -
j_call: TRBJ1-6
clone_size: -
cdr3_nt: TGTGCCAGCAGCCAAGATAGAAATCGGGGAGCGCTTAATTCACCCCTCCACTTT
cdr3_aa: CASSQDRNRGALNSPLHF

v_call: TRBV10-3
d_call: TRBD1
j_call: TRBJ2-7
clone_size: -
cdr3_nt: TGTGCCATCAATCGAGGACAGGGGATCCACGAGCAGTACTTC
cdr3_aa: CAINRGQGIHEQYF

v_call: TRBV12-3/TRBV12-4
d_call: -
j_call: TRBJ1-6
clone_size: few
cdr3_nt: TGTGCCAGCAGTTTACAGGGTAATTCACCCCTCCACTTT
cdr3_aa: CASSLQGNSPLHF

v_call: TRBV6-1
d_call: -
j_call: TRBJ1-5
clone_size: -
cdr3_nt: TGTGCCAGCGCCAGACGGGGGGCGCATTATAGCAATCAGCCCCAGCATTTT
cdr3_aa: CASARRGAHYSNQPQHF

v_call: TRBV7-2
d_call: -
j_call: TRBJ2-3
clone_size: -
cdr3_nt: TGTGCCAGCAGCACTCGAGGGGCCCCAGATACGCAGTATTTT
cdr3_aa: CASSTRGAPDTQYF

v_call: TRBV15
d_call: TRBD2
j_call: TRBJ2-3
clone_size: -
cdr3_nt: TGTGCCACGGGCCGACTAGCGGGGGGTCTGGATACGCAGTATTTT
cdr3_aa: CATGRLAGGLDTQYF

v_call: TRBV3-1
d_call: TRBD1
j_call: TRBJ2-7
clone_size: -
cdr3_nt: TGTGCCAGCAGGCGCGGGACAGGGGGGACCTACGAGCAGTACTTC
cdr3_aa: CASRRGTGGTYEQYF

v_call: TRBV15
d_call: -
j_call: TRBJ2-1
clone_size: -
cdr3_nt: TGTGCCACCAGCAATGGACTGGGTGAGCAGTTCTTC
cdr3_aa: CATSNGLGEQFF

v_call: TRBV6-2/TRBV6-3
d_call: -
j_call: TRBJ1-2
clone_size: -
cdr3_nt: TGTGCCAGCAGCGCCCGGTCCGGGTGCACCTTC
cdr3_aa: CASSARSGCTF

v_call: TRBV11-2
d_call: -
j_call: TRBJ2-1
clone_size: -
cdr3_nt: TGTGCCAGCAGCTTAGACGGGCAAGCGTCGAATGAGCAGTTCTTC
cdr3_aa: CASSLDGQASNEQFF

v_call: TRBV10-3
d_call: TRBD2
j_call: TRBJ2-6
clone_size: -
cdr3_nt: TGTGCCATCAGTGCAGGACTAGCGGGGGGGCCTGGGGCCAACGTCCTGACTTTC
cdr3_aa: CAISAGLAGGPGANVLTF

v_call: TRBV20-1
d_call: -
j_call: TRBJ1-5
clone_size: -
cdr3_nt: TGCAGTGCTAGCATAGCGGCTAGCAATCAGCCCCAGCATTTT
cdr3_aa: CSASIAASNQPQHF

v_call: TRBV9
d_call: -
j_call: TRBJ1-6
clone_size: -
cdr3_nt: TGTGCCAGCAGCGTAGCAGCCAATCTACTGGATTCACCCCTCCACTTT
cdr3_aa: CASSVAANLLDSPLHF

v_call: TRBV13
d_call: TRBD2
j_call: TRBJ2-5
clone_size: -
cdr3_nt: TGTGCCAGCAGCTTAGGAGGATGGACTAGCGGGCAAGAGACCCAGTACTTC
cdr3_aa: CASSLGGWTSGQETQYF

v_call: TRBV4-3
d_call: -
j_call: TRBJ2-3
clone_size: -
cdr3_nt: TGCGCCAGCAGCCAAGTTGGCAGGACGTTCACAGATACGCAGTATTTT
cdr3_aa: CASSQVGRTFTDTQYF

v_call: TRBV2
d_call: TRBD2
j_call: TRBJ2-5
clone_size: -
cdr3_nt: TGTGCCAGCAGGGTAGTCGGGGGGACTTGGGAGACCCAGTACTTC
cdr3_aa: CASRVVGGTWETQYF

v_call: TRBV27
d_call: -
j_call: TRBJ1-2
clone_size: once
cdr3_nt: TGTGCCAGCACGGACGGGGCCTATGGCTACACCTTC
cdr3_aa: CASTDGAYGYTF

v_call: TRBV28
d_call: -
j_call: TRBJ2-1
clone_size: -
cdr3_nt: TGTGCCAGCAGATCTAGCGACTATGAGCAGTTCTTC
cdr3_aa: CASRSSDYEQFF

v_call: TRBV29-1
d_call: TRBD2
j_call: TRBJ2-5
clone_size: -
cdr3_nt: TGCAGAGTTTCCCTCCGGCTAGCGGGAGGGAAGACCCAGTACTTC
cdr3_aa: CRVSLRLAGGKTQYF

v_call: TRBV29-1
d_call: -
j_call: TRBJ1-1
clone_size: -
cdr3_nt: TGCAGCGTTGCGACAGACGTGAACACTGAAGCTTTCTTT
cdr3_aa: CSVATDVNTEAFF

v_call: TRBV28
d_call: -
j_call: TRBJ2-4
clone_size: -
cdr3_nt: TGTGCCAGCAGTTTAACGGGGGAGAGAACCAAAAACATTCAGTACTTC
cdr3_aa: CASSLTGERTKNIQYF